This is a list of T cell receptor beta chains from one sample in a study of blood T cell repertoires in COVID-19. Sequencing was performed with immunoSEQ multiplex PCR; in TCRdb, only in-frame clones are kept and a portion is missing. The sample has over 120,000 clones; approximately 88% are singletons. The sequenced sample consisted of peripheral blood. These receptors originate from a man between 65 and 80 years old with acute or convalescent COVID-19. The CDR3 runs from the conserved cysteine through the conserved F or W. A D gene is named only where the DNA matches it firmly. Clone size is shown for a subset of rows, as once, few, many or a class of expanded clone.

>TRBJ1-2|TRBV6-1|13|-|TRBD1
TGTGCCAGCAGTGAAGGGACAGGGGATGGCTACACCTTC
CASSEGTGDGYTF
>TRBJ2-7|TRBV3-1/TRBV3-2|13|once|-
TGTGCCAGCAGCCCCTCGGTCTCCTACGAGCAGTACTTC
CASSPSVSYEQYF
>TRBJ2-1|TRBV7-6|17|-|TRBD2
TGTGCCAGCAGCACCGGACTAGCGGCGACCGCCTACAATGAGCAGTTCTTC
CASSTGLAATAYNEQFF
>TRBJ2-5|TRBV7-9|15|-|-
TGTGCCAGCAGCTTTGGCGGGGGCGCAGGGGAGACCCAGTACTTC
CASSFGGGAGETQYF
>TRBJ2-5|TRBV3-1/TRBV3-2|16|-|TRBD2
TGTGCCAGCAGCCAAGGCCTAGCGGGGCAAGTGGAGACCCAGTACTTC
CASSQGLAGQVETQYF
>TRBJ2-5|TRBV29-1|12|-|-
TGCAGCGTCGTGGGGGGGGCGGAGACCCAGTACTTC
CSVVGGAETQYF
>TRBJ1-4|TRBV5-1|15|-|TRBD1
TGCGCCAGCAGCGTAGACAGGGCCAGATATGAAAAACTGTTTTTT
CASSVDRARYEKLFF
>TRBJ1-6|TRBV18|15|-|-
TGTGCCAGCTCCCGGGACACCTCCTATAATTCACCCCTCCACTTT
CASSRDTSYNSPLHF
>TRBJ2-5|TRBV4-1|15|-|-
TGCGCCAGCAGCCACGGGGAGTTAGCGACAGAGACCCAGTACTTC
CASSHGELATETQYF
>TRBJ1-1|TRBV6-5|15|-|-
TGTGCCAGCAGTTACTCCGGCAGGGGGAACACTGAAGCTTTCTTT
CASSYSGRGNTEAFF
>TRBJ2-7|TRBV7-9|16|-|-
TGTGCCAGCAGCTTAGCCCTCCGACAGGTTGCCTACGAGCAGTACTTC
CASSLALRQVAYEQYF
>TRBJ1-5|TRBV2|16|once|-
TGTGCCAGCGAAGAGGCAAGGGGTACGGGCAATCAGCCCCAGCATTTT
CASEEARGTGNQPQHF
>TRBJ2-5|TRBV10-3|17|-|TRBD2
TGTGCCATCAGTGAGTCGAGGACTAGCGGGACCCAAGAGACCCAGTACTTC
CAISESRTSGTQETQYF
>TRBJ1-5|TRBV7-8|15|-|TRBD1
TGTGCCAGCAGCCCGGACAGGGGGGAATATCAGCCCCAGCATTTT
CASSPDRGEYQPQHF
>TRBJ1-1|TRBV29-1|14|-|-
TGCAGCTCTAGGGGCGACGGGCGACGGACTGAAGCTTTCTTT
CSSRGDGRRTEAFF
>TRBJ2-1|TRBV5-4|14|-|TRBD2
TGTGCCAGCAGCTTGTTCGGACTAGAGACTGAGCAGTTCTTC
CASSLFGLETEQFF
>TRBJ1-2|TRBV2|13|-|TRBD1
TGTGCCAGCAGTGTGGGGACAGGAGAAGAAAAACGGTTC
CASSVGTGEEKRF
>TRBJ2-5|TRBV9|17|-|-
TGTGCCAGCAGCCCCTTTGAGGGAGGTATTGTCGGGGAGACCCAGTACTTC
CASSPFEGGIVGETQYF
>TRBJ2-7|TRBV5-1|16|-|-
TGCGCCAGCAGCTTGGTTGGAGGCCCGGGATCCTACGAGCAGTACTTC
CASSLVGGPGSYEQYF
>TRBJ2-7|TRBV19|13|-|-
TGTGCCAGTAGTTTTCAGGGTACGAGCGAGCAGTACTTC
CASSFQGTSEQYF
>TRBJ1-5|TRBV5-1|13|-|TRBD1
TGCGCCAGCAGCTTGACAGGGGATCAGCCCCAGCATTTT
CASSLTGDQPQHF
>TRBJ2-5|TRBV28|16|few|-
TGTGCCAGCAGTCGAGGGGGGGGGACCGTACCGATTGCCCAGTACTTC
CASSRGGGTVPIAQYF
>TRBJ2-1|TRBV9|14|-|TRBD2
TGTGCCAGTTCGACTAGCGGGGGTGGTAATGAGCAGTTCTTC
CASSTSGGGNEQFF
>TRBJ1-1|TRBV5-1|16|-|-
TGCGCCAGCAGCTTGCAGGCCGTCAACGCGGGCACTGAAGCTTTCTTT
CASSLQAVNAGTEAFF
>TRBJ1-6|TRBV2|15|-|-
TGTGCCAGCAGTGATACCGGGTCCCGAAATTCACCCCTCCACTTT
CASSDTGSRNSPLHF
>TRBJ2-5|TRBV19|14|-|-
TGTGCCAGTAACGACAGGGGAGGGCAAGAGACCCAGTACTTC
CASNDRGGQETQYF
>TRBJ1-1|TRBV19|15|-|-
TGTGCCAGTATTCACAGGGAGGGGATTGAAACTGAAGCTTTCTTT
CASIHREGIETEAFF
>TRBJ1-5|TRBV5-8|15|few|-
TGTGCCAGCAGCTTCGACAGGTGGGGTAATCAGCCCCAGCATTTT
CASSFDRWGNQPQHF
>TRBJ2-3|TRBV19|15|-|TRBD2
TGTGCCAGTCGTGGCTTAGCGGGAGTCGCAGATACGCAGTATTTT
CASRGLAGVADTQYF
>TRBJ2-5|TRBV4-2|16|-|TRBD2
TGTGCCCGCAGCCCGATCGGGGCGGGGGGGGAAGAGACCCAGTACTTC
CARSPIGAGGEETQYF
>TRBJ1-5|TRBV19|13|-|TRBD1
TGTGCCAGTAGTACAATCGAAGGACAGGGGCAGCATTTT
CASSTIEGQGQHF
>TRBJ2-1|TRBV10-3|12|-|-
TGTGCCAGCGGCCGTTATGAGGGAGGAGAGTTCTTC
CASGRYEGGEFF
>TRBJ2-7|TRBV3-1/TRBV3-2|15|-|-
TGTGCCAGCAGCCAAGAACCCGGGACAATCCACGAGCAGTACTTC
CASSQEPGTIHEQYF
>TRBJ1-6|TRBV4-1|21|-|TRBD1
TGCGCCAGCAGCCAAGAAACCCAGGGACAGGGGACCCGCTCCTATAATTCACCCCTCCACTTT
CASSQETQGQGTRSYNSPLHF
>TRBJ1-5|TRBV12-3/TRBV12-4|13|-|TRBD1
TGTGCCAGCAGAGGGACAGAGAATCAGCCCCAGCATTTT
CASRGTENQPQHF
>TRBJ1-1|TRBV28|15|-|TRBD1
TGTGCCAGTAAGGACAGGGGTTGGGGGAACACTGAAGCTTTCTTT
CASKDRGWGNTEAFF
>TRBJ2-3|TRBV14|17|-|-
TGTGCCAGCAGCCAACCTGGACGGGGGGCATTCACAGATACGCAGTATTTT
CASSQPGRGAFTDTQYF
>TRBJ2-7|TRBV19|15|-|TRBD1
TGTGCCAGTAGTATAACCGGGACAGGGATCTACGAGCAGTACTTC
CASSITGTGIYEQYF
>TRBJ1-6|TRBV24-1|18|-|TRBD1
TGTGCCACCAGTGGGAACCTCTATCAGGGACAGCCTAATTCACCCCTCCACTTT
CATSGNLYQGQPNSPLHF
>TRBJ1-1|TRBV24-1|13|-|-
TGTGCCACCAGAGGGGACATCGGACTTGAAGCTTTCTTT
CATRGDIGLEAFF
>TRBJ1-2|TRBV5-6|17|-|TRBD1
TGTGCCAGCAGCTTGAAGAGGGACAGCAAAGGGAACTATGGCTACACCTTC
CASSLKRDSKGNYGYTF
>TRBJ1-5|TRBV2|16|few|-
TGTGCCAGCAGTGAACAAATCGGCAGGAGCAATCAGCCCCAGCATTTT
CASSEQIGRSNQPQHF
>TRBJ1-4|TRBV5-1|15|once|TRBD1
TGCGCCAGCAGCTTGGCCGGGACAGCTAATGAAAAACTGTTTTTT
CASSLAGTANEKLFF
>TRBJ2-5|TRBV18|17|-|TRBD1
TGTGCCAGCTCACCACCGGTGGACAGGGGGGTCGGGGAGACCCAGTACTTC
CASSPPVDRGVGETQYF
>TRBJ1-4|TRBV27|15|-|TRBD1
TGTGCCAGCAGTTGGCAGACAGGGGAAAATGAAAAACTGTTTTTT
CASSWQTGENEKLFF
>TRBJ1-1|TRBV21-1|11|-|-
TGTGCCCCGGTCCGAAACACTGAAGCTTTCTTT
CAPVRNTEAFF
>TRBJ1-2|TRBV25-1|14|-|-
TGTGCCAGCAGTCCCTTATTTAGTAACTATGGCTACACCTTC
CASSPLFSNYGYTF
>TRBJ2-7|TRBV28|12|-|-
TGTGCCAGCAGTTCTTCCCGTTACGAGCAGTACTTC
CASSSSRYEQYF
>TRBJ1-2|TRBV10-1|14|-|-
TGCGCCAGCAGCCCTTCTACGACCTCCGGGGGCTACACCTTC
CASSPSTTSGGYTF